One TCR beta chain is described in this entry. Other DNA sequences in the same sample also yield this CDR3. The source of the sample is a study of PD-L1 blockade in urothelial cancer. Study-wide background: About 90% of the roughly 29 patients comprised males who had bladder-origin urothelial cancer. The analyses of blood took place 3 weeks (second dose) and 6 weeks after treatment start. The median number of T cells present in blood samples was roughly 140,000.

Clones were read by immunoSEQ multiplex PCR, and TCRdb kept only the in-frame ones, dropping some. The data hold 48,000 or so clones, with more than 80% observed a single time. Time point: peripheral blood 6 weeks after treatment start. Locally advanced or metastatic urothelial carcinoma affected all patients. The germline CDR1 and CDR2 sequences are MDHEN and SYDVKM. After removal of 8 bases from V and 0 bases from J, the junction contained 6 bases not matched to a gene. The CDR3 sequence is 15 residues long. The sample consisted of PBMCs, taken around atezolizumab (anti-PD-L1) treatment. The sequence derives from a man in his 70s with urothelial cancer. The chain joins TRBV28 to TRBJ2-3; 9 nucleotides line up with TRBD2. CDR3 DNA sequence: TGTGCCAGCCTAGCGGGAAGCCTTAGCACAGATACGCAGTATTTT. This codes for CASLAGSLSTDTQYF.